This note documents a single T cell receptor beta chain sequence. In the original workflow: Amplifying reference gene primers gave estimates of nucleated cell counts. Generated by immunoSEQ multiplex PCR, the TCRdb table keeps only in-frame clones and is missing some. V, J and clone size derive from that table, while D and trimming were established from the DNA sequence. The table has more than 75,000 clones, roughly nine tenths seen once. This sample was taken from a study of blood T cell repertoires in COVID-19. Study-level background: From the United States, Italy and Spain came samples of acute and convalescent COVID-19.

V dropped 8 bases and J dropped 3; count of bases not matched to a gene: 6. CDR3 length: 13 amino acids. Per the germline V gene, CDR1 is MDHEN and CDR2 is SYDVKM. The genes are TRBV28 and TRBJ2-7; 8 positions agree with TRBD2. The clonotype originates from a man over 45 with acute or convalescent COVID-19. The specimen sequenced was peripheral blood. This chain's CDR3 is CASEGGRFYEQYF. The CDR3 nucleotides are TGTGCCAGCGAAGGCGGGAGGTTCTACGAGCAGTACTTC.